Shown below are 10 T cell receptor beta chains from a single sample sequenced in a study of identical twins. TCRdb recomputed calls from the 5' RACE reads with MiXCR, one row per CDR3 protein. The sample has 540,000 or so distinct CDR3 sequences; approximately 20% are singletons. In addition, the sample was reused for a study of yellow fever vaccine responses in identical twins.

The sequencing input was CD4+ T cells sorted from blood. Every receptor here comes from a woman aged 18-35 years in good health.

This clonotype was counted a few times. The chain employs TRBV2 and TRBJ2-3, with D possibly being TRBD1 (6 bases). Trimming removed 8 bases at V and 3 bases at J, with 12 bases between. Germline CDR1 is SNHLY and CDR2 is FYNNEI. The CDR3 is 13 residues long. CDR3 residues: CASGPQGTDTQYF. The CDR3 DNA is TGTGCCAGCGGTCCGCAGGGGACAGATACGCAGTATTTT.

This clonotype appeared a few times. The rearrangement uses TRBV12-3 or TRBV12-4 and TRBJ2-3, with D hard to call. This CDR3 is built from 13 residues. Trimming removed 4 bases from V and 4 bases from J, with 9 bases in between. The CDR3 reads CASSWMIADTQYF. Written as DNA, the CDR3 is TGTGCCAGCAGTTGGATGATCGCAGATACGCAGTATTTT.

The chain uses TRBV5-1 and TRBJ1-1, with D perhaps TRBD1 (5 bases). Germline V gives CDR1 SGHRS, CDR2 YFSETQ. The CDR3 has 14 residues. V lost 7 bases to trimming and J lost 0 bases, with 13 bases between them. As DNA, the CDR3 is TGCGCCAGCGCCACGACAGCGGTGAACACTGAAGCTTTCTTT. This encodes CASATTAVNTEAFF.

The chain uses TRBV11-2 and TRBJ2-7; 9 nucleotides align to TRBD2. From germline, CDR1 is SGHAT and CDR2 FQNNGV. The CDR3 extends over 15 amino acids. After removal of 1 base from V and 3 bases from J, the junction contained 4 bases not matched to a gene. Written as DNA, the CDR3 is TGTGCCAGCAGCTTAGTGGCTAGCGGGAACTACGAGCAGTACTTC. Translation: CASSLVASGNYEQYF.

CDR3 region: CAISEQTSGSSYNEQFF. Written as DNA, the CDR3 is TGTGCCATCAGTGAGCAAACTAGCGGGAGCTCCTACAATGAGCAGTTCTTC. The chain recombines TRBV10-3 with TRBJ2-1; TRBD2 matches 11 bases. There are 17 residues in the CDR3. V shed 2 bases and J 0 bases; nucleotides not matched to a gene: 3. Germline V gives CDR1 ENHRY, CDR2 SYGVKD.

The rearrangement links TRBV3-1 to TRBJ2-1, with 9 bases identical to TRBD2. The junction had 15 bases not matched to a gene; V was cut back by 0 bases and J by 0 bases. Germline V CDR1 and CDR2: LGHDT, YNNKEL (reference sequence). CDR3 length: 21 amino acids. The CDR3 loop reads CASSQEGLAGKFPSSYNEQFF. The CDR3, as DNA: TGTGCCAGCAGCCAAGAGGGTCTAGCGGGGAAATTTCCGAGCTCCTACAATGAGCAGTTCTTC.

In this sample, this clonotype turned up a few times. DNA of the CDR3: TGTGCCAGCAGCTTGGGGCTAGCGGAGACAGATACGCAGTATTTT. Its translation: CASSLGLAETDTQYF. J is TRBJ2-3 and V is TRBV11-2; 7 bases agree with TRBD2. Losses at the gene ends were 3 bases for V and 3 bases for J; bases not matched to a gene: 6. Germline values: CDR1 SGHAT, CDR2 FQNNGV. The CDR3 sequence is 15 residues long. Full variable domain (rest looked up from reference TRBV11-2 and TRBJ2-3): EAGVAQSPRYKIIEKRQSVAFWCNPISGHATLYWYQQILGQGPKLLIQFQNNGVVDDSQLPKDRFSAERLKGVDSTLKIQPAKLEDSAVYLCASSLGLAETDTQYFGPGTRLTVL.

As regards this clonotype: A much larger clone differs by one base, so this may be a read error. V and J are TRBV27 and TRBJ2-3, with D uncertain. The CDR3 totals 11 residues. V was pared by 4 bases and J by 5 bases, with 4 bases between. The germline V gene encodes CDR1 MNHEY and CDR2 SMNVEV (reference sequence). Here the CDR3 reads CASSWRDTQYF. The CDR3, as DNA: TGTGCCAGCAGTTGGAGAGATACGCAGTATTTT.

The rearrangement joins TRBV20-1 to TRBJ1-6; TRBD1 might be the D (6 bases). The germline V gene encodes CDR1 DFQATT and CDR2 SNEGSKA (reference sequence). Trimming stripped 3 bases from V and 6 bases from J, with 12 bases between. This CDR3 comprises 14 residues. The CDR3 here is CSASTGHPNSPLHF. The CDR3 region has the DNA TGCAGTGCTAGTACGGGACACCCTAATTCACCCCTCCACTTT.

This rearrangement joins TRBV11-2 to TRBJ1-5, with D possibly being TRBD1 (5 bases). Germline V gene data show CDR1 as SGHAT and CDR2 as FQNNGV. Deletions cut 5 bases from V and 6 bases from J, with 8 bases between. This CDR3 has 12 residues. The CDR3: CASSHQGQPQHF. Here the CDR3 DNA reads TGTGCCAGCAGCCACCAGGGTCAGCCCCAGCATTTT.